This TCR beta chain was captured in a study of blood T cell repertoires in COVID-19. Patients of the Seattle cohort, enrolled during active infection, were followed longitudinally. The assay was immunoSEQ multiplex PCR, and TCRdb's table has in-frame clones only and misses some. Of approximately 270,000 clones in the sample, approximately 89% are singletons; the top ten hold around 6.3%. The TCR originated in a woman in her twenties or thirties with COVID-19, enrolled during active disease. Sequenced: peripheral blood.

CDR3 coding DNA: TGTGCCAGCAGCTTGGGTCAGGATGCCGGGGAGCTGTTTTTT. Translated: CASSLGQDAGELFF. J is TRBJ2-2 and V is TRBV7-9; D not certain. Germline-derived CDR1 and CDR2 are SEHNR and FQNEAQ (reference sequence). The CDR3 has 14 residues. Trimming took off 3 bases at V and 6 bases at J, with 11 bases between the two ends.